This T cell receptor beta chain was sequenced during a study of cytomegalovirus exposure and HLA in healthy donors. Trimming removed 3 bases from V and 5 bases from J; junction bases left unmatched: 5. The CDR3 covers 14 residues. Germline V lookup: CDR1 KGHSH, CDR2 LQKENI. Study-level points and caveats: A cluster of highly shared sequence variants was likely a sequencing artifact. It was reported in a later analysis that an Asian-associated ancestry cluster showed fewer N-insertions than the approximately 700-donor mean. Because they were indistinguishable, some V segments, including TRBV6-2 and TRBV6-3, were excluded.

This clone was seen a single time. Its antigen is still unknown. A multiplex PCR was run with 60 Vbeta primers and 13 Jbeta primers. Measured with immunoSEQ multiplex PCR; TCRdb has only the in-frame clones, and not every one. The data contain 85,000 to 100,000 clones, roughly 67% of them singletons. The receptor's source is a human donor in good health. Sequenced input: PBMCs. The V and J genes are TRBV18 and TRBJ2-5, with TRBD1 matching over 8 bases. Here the CDR3 reads CASSPSGGSETQYF. The CDR3 nucleotides are TGTGCCAGCTCACCTTCAGGGGGCTCGGAGACCCAGTACTTC. Variable domain in full (rest from reference TRBV18 and TRBJ2-5): NAGVMQNPRHLVRRRGQEARLRCSPMKGHSHVYWYRQLPEEGLKFMVYLQKENIIDESGMPKERFSAEFPKEGPSILRIQQVVRGDSAAYFCASSPSGGSETQYFGPGTRLLVL.